This is a list of T cell receptor beta chains from one sample in a study of T cell responses to AZD1222 COVID-19 vaccine. Only in-frame clones appear in the TCRdb table, and some are missing; sequencing was by immunoSEQ multiplex PCR. This sample has around 26,000 clones; 88% occur once, and the top ten carry under 3.5%. This specimen was peripheral blood, taken 28 days after the second AZD1222 dose. These receptors were obtained from an adult who received the AZD1222 COVID-19 vaccine. Both conserved end residues are part of each CDR3. The order of the fields is D gene, clone size, J gene, V gene, CDR3 protein, CDR3 DNA. A D gene is named only where the DNA matches it firmly. A clone size is listed for some rows: how often the clone was seen (once, few, many), or a class if it is expanded.

-	-	TRBJ1-2	TRBV9	CASSESTLGAVYGYTF	TGTGCCAGCAGCGAATCCACCTTGGGGGCTGTCTATGGCTACACCTTC
-	-	TRBJ1-2	TRBV4-3	CASSQEHASGGGDGYTF	TGCGCCAGCAGCCAAGAGCACGCATCGGGTGGGGGGGATGGCTACACCTTC
-	-	TRBJ1-1	TRBV9	CASSPQGRGNTEAFF	TGTGCCAGCAGCCCCCAGGGGCGGGGAAACACTGAAGCTTTCTTT
-	-	TRBJ1-4	TRBV5-6	CASRGGASANSEKLFF	TGTGCCAGCAGGGGGGGTGCCAGCGCGAACTCAGAAAAACTGTTTTTT
TRBD2	-	TRBJ2-2	TRBV18	CASSPSGGANTGELFF	TGTGCCAGCTCACCTAGCGGGGGCGCGAACACCGGGGAGCTGTTTTTT
TRBD1	-	TRBJ2-7	TRBV2	CASSAGTAYEQYF	TGTGCCAGCAGCGCTGGGACAGCGTACGAGCAGTACTTC
-	once	TRBJ2-7	TRBV12-1	CASSFRTNRDTHEQYF	TGTGCCAGCAGCTTTCGGACGAACCGGGACACCCACGAGCAGTACTTC
-	-	TRBJ1-1	TRBV5-1	CASSDTGTMNTEAFF	TGCGCCAGCAGCGACACAGGGACCATGAACACTGAAGCTTTCTTT
-	-	TRBJ2-5	TRBV6-5	CASHLETQYF	TGTGCCAGCCATCTAGAGACCCAGTACTTC
TRBD1	-	TRBJ1-2	TRBV10-3	CAISEPDRVGGYTF	TGTGCCATCAGTGAGCCGGACAGGGTGGGTGGCTACACCTTC
-	-	TRBJ1-1	TRBV21-1	CASSSNRGRNTEAFF	TGTGCCAGCAGCTCCAACAGGGGTCGGAACACTGAAGCTTTCTTT
-	-	TRBJ2-5	TRBV25-1	CASSEWVDWPQYF	TGTGCCAGCAGTGAATGGGTTGACTGGCCCCAGTACTTC
-	-	TRBJ1-1	TRBV6-5	CASREGAEAFF	TGTGCCAGCAGGGAGGGAGCTGAAGCTTTCTTT
TRBD2	-	TRBJ2-7	TRBV7-2	CASRTSGGAGEQYF	TGTGCCAGCCGGACTAGCGGGGGGGCCGGCGAGCAGTACTTC
TRBD1	once	TRBJ1-2	TRBV4-2	CASSQEVRGNYGYTF	TGTGCCAGCAGCCAAGAGGTCAGGGGGAACTATGGCTACACCTTC
-	-	TRBJ2-5	TRBV15	CATSRGALGPETQYF	TGTGCCACCAGCAGAGGGGCCTTAGGCCCAGAGACCCAGTACTTC
-	large	TRBJ1-4	TRBV27	CASSPSPGGKEKLFF	TGTGCCAGCAGTCCCTCCCCCGGGGGGAAAGAAAAACTGTTTTTT
-	-	TRBJ2-2	TRBV7-2	CASSRYGQLGATGELFF	TGTGCCAGCAGCCGCTACGGACAGCTAGGGGCCACCGGGGAGCTGTTTTTT
TRBD2	-	TRBJ2-7	TRBV19	CASTGTSGGYEQYF	TGTGCCAGTACAGGGACTAGCGGGGGCTACGAGCAGTACTTC
-	-	TRBJ2-1	TRBV5-6	CASSLDDNPGVNEQFF	TGTGCCAGCAGCTTGGATGACAACCCCGGGGTCAATGAGCAGTTCTTC